Below, 26 T cell receptor beta chains from the same sample are listed, as sequenced in a study of blood T cell repertoires in COVID-19. The protocol was immunoSEQ multiplex PCR, while the TCRdb copy is restricted to in-frame clones and leaves out a portion. The sample lists roughly 95,000 clones, roughly four fifths seen once, with about 7% in the top ten. Input material: peripheral blood. These receptors all stem from a man over 45 with active or convalescent COVID-19.

As DNA, the CDR3 is TGTGCCATCAGTGAGAACCAACCGGGACTAGCGGGGGGCTCACCCTACAATGAGCAGTTCTTC. It yields the protein CAISENQPGLAGGSPYNEQFF. This chain connects TRBV10-3 to TRBJ2-1; TRBD2 matches at 15 bases. CDR3 length equals 21 residues. The germline V gene has CDR1 ENHRY and CDR2 SYGVKD. Germline trimming cut 2 bases from V and 2 bases from J; bases unmatched to any gene: 13.

The chain joins TRBV25-1 to TRBJ1-5; 9 nucleotides match TRBD1. The CDR3 length is 15 residues. With V trimmed by 3 bases and J by 4 bases, 4 bases remained unmatched. Germline loops: CDR1 MGHDK, CDR2 SYGVNS. The DNA for the CDR3 is TGTGCCAGCAGTGAGGCGACAGGGGGTAATCAGCCCCAGCATTTT. Translating it yields CASSEATGGNQPQHF. Complete variable domain (other parts from reference TRBV25-1 and TRBJ1-5): EADIYQTPRYLVIGTGKKITLECSQTMGHDKMYWYQQDPGMELHLIHYSYGVNSTEKGDLSSESTVSRIRTEHFPLTLESARPSHTSQYLCASSEATGGNQPQHFGDGTRLSIL.

The chain carries TRBV7-2 and TRBJ2-3; D is possibly TRBD1 (5 bases). The CDR3 spans 13 residues. Trimming cost V 6 bases and J 4 bases, with 11 bases left between them. Germline assignment: CDR1 SGHTA and CDR2 FQGNSA. Here the CDR3 DNA reads TGTGCCAGCAGTACAGGAAATCCAGATACGCAGTATTTT. Encoded protein: CASSTGNPDTQYF.

The gene calls are TRBV27 and TRBJ2-1, with D possibly TRBD1 on 6 matching bases. Deletions cut 5 bases from V and 7 bases from J, with 15 bases between. Germline assignment: CDR1 MNHEY and CDR2 SMNVEV (reference sequence). The CDR3 covers 14 residues. CDR3 sequence: CASSPSPRGNEQFF. CDR3 in DNA: TGTGCCAGCAGTCCTAGTCCAAGGGGGAATGAGCAGTTCTTC.

The chain recombines TRBV18 with TRBJ2-5; 12 bases align to TRBD2. The CDR3 totals 17 residues. Losses at the gene ends were 2 bases for V and 2 bases for J; bases not matched to a gene: 6. Looked up from germline, CDR1 is KGHSH and CDR2 is LQKENI. CDR3: CASSPGLAGGTQETQYF. The CDR3 coding sequence is TGTGCCAGCTCACCAGGCCTAGCGGGGGGGACACAAGAGACCCAGTACTTC.

The chain combines TRBV15 with TRBJ2-1; no clear D. V gave up 4 bases and J gave up 7 bases, with 11 bases separating them. CDR1 is LNHNV, CDR2 YYDKDF, per germline (reference sequence). The CDR3 totals 13 residues. CDR3 sequence: CATSTQLRNEQFF. The CDR3 region has the DNA TGTGCCACCAGCACCCAACTGAGGAATGAGCAGTTCTTC.

The gene calls are TRBV28 and TRBJ2-4; TRBD1 agrees at 9 bases. The germline CDR1 and CDR2 sequences are MDHEN and SYDVKM. The V gene end was trimmed by 5 bases and the J gene end by 6 bases; junction bases not matched to a gene: 8. CDR3 length: 15 amino acids. For the CDR3, the DNA is TGTGCCAGCAGTACCGAGGGACAGGGCGGAAACATTCAGTACTTC. Residues: CASSTEGQGGNIQYF.

The chain combines TRBV6-1 with TRBJ2-7; 7 bases align to TRBD2. The CDR3 length is 14 residues. With 2 bases clipped from V and 2 bases from J, the junction kept 3 bases outside the gene matches. Germline V gene lookup returns CDR1 MNHNS and CDR2 SASEGT. The CDR3 spells CASSERGVTYEQYF. The CDR3 DNA follows: TGTGCCAGCAGTGAACGGGGGGTGACCTACGAGCAGTACTTC.

The chain combines TRBV10-1 with TRBJ2-3; 7 bases align to TRBD1. The CDR3 covers 14 residues. Trimming cost V 7 bases and J 5 bases; bases outside gene matches: 9. Looked up from germline, CDR1 is WNHNN and CDR2 is SYGVQD (reference sequence). The CDR3 DNA follows: TGCGCCAGCATTTTAGACAGGGATGGAGATACGCAGTATTTT. Protein product: CASILDRDGDTQYF.

V usage is TRBV10-1 and J usage is TRBJ2-1; D gene ambiguous. CDR1 is WNHNN and CDR2 is SYGVQD in the germline V gene (reference sequence). The CDR3 is 14 amino acids. With 3 bases removed from V and 0 bases from J, the gap between germline ends came to 6 bases. DNA of the CDR3: TGCGCCAGCAGTGACGGGTTCTCCTACAATGAGCAGTTCTTC. Residues: CASSDGFSYNEQFF.

The J gene is TRBJ1-1, the V gene TRBV6-5; 7 nucleotides agree with TRBD1. Losses at the gene ends were 0 bases for V and 7 bases for J; bases not matched to a gene: 2. The CDR3 has 13 amino acids. The germline gives CDR1 MNHEY, CDR2 SVGAGI. Here the CDR3 reads CASSYSTGLEAFF. CDR3 sequence (DNA): TGTGCCAGCAGTTACTCGACAGGGCTTGAAGCTTTCTTT.

CDR3 nucleotides: TGTGCCAGTAGCTTTCCGGGACAGGCTTCGAACACTGAAGCTTTCTTT. This translates into CASSFPGQASNTEAFF. This sequence joins TRBV19 and TRBJ1-1, with 8 bases fitting TRBD1. This CDR3 region has 16 residues. Germline CDR1 is LNHDA and CDR2 is SQIVND (reference sequence). Germline trimming cut 6 bases from V and 1 base from J; bases unmatched to any gene: 10.

The V gene is TRBV3-1 (or the pseudogene TRBV3-2), the J gene TRBJ2-3, with 14 nucleotides matching TRBD2. Trimming cost V 4 bases and J 5 bases; bases outside gene matches: 17. Germline V gives CDR1 LGHDT, CDR2 YNNKEL (reference sequence). CDR3 length: 20 amino acids. CDR3 DNA sequence: TGTGCCAGCAGCCCAACTCTTATTGGGACTAGCGGGGGCGAGCAAGATACGCAGTATTTT. Protein: CASSPTLIGTSGGEQDTQYF.

The V gene is TRBV3-1 (or the pseudogene TRBV3-2), the J gene TRBJ1-3; possibly TRBD1 for D (6 bases). Germline loops: CDR1 LGHDT, CDR2 YNNKEL (reference sequence). Trimming left V 2 bases short and J 4 bases short, with 12 bases between. The CDR3 runs to 15 residues. The CDR3 reads CASSQWTAGGNTIYF. CDR3 sequence (DNA): TGTGCCAGCAGCCAATGGACAGCGGGGGGAAACACCATATATTTT.

V is TRBV7-9 and J is TRBJ2-7; no firm D call. Trimming took off 5 bases at V and 0 bases at J, with 8 bases between the two ends. Germline V CDR1 and CDR2: SEHNR, FQNEAQ (reference sequence). The CDR3 is 13 amino acids. The CDR3 region is CASSPPSSYEQYF. CDR3 nucleotide sequence: TGTGCCAGCAGCCCCCCTAGCTCCTACGAGCAGTACTTC.

The CDR3: CASSLGAVYNEQFF. The CDR3, as DNA: TGTGCCAGCAGCTTAGGGGCAGTATACAATGAGCAGTTCTTC. V and J are TRBV7-6 and TRBJ2-1; D unclear. This CDR3 is built from 14 residues. Germline values: CDR1 SGHVS, CDR2 FNYEAQ. V was shortened by 1 base and J by 4 bases, with 8 bases between the two germline ends.

The chain joins TRBV28 to TRBJ1-4; TRBD1 matches 7 bases. CDR1 is MDHEN, CDR2 SYDVKM, per germline. This CDR3 spans 15 amino acids. V dropped 3 bases and J dropped 9; count of bases not matched to a gene: 10. The CDR3: CASSFEGGAGKKLFF. CDR3 in DNA: TGTGCCAGCAGTTTCGAAGGGGGCGCTGGGAAAAAACTGTTTTTT.

The chain uses TRBV5-1 and TRBJ2-7, with 10 bases identical to TRBD1. Unmatched junction bases numbered 2, after V lost 3 bases and J lost 2 bases. This CDR3 contains 14 residues. Germline V gene sequence: CDR1 SGHRS, CDR2 YFSETQ. CDR3 in DNA: TGCGCCAGCAGCTCCGGGACAGGGGCCTACGAGCAGTACTTC. Protein product: CASSSGTGAYEQYF. The entire variable domain, with the rest obtained from reference TRBV5-1 and TRBJ2-7, is as follows: KAGVTQTPRYLIKTRGQQVTLSCSPISGHRSVSWYQQTPGQGLQFLFEYFSETQRNKGNFPGRFSGRQFSNSRSEMNVSTLELGDSALYLCASSSGTGAYEQYFGPGTRLTVT.

The genes are TRBV6-2 or TRBV6-3 and TRBJ2-5; weak D call: TRBD1 (6 bases). The germline V and J ends were trimmed by 4 bases and 5 bases, with 23 bases remaining between them. Germline lookup yields CDR1 MNHEY and CDR2 SVGEGT. The CDR3 runs to 17 residues. The CDR3 nucleotides are TGTGCCAGCAGTTTTGGGACAATTAGTACTTTGGGGGAGACCCAGTACTTC. Amino acids: CASSFGTISTLGETQYF.

The chain recombines TRBV2 with TRBJ1-6; D is undetermined. Germline lookup yields CDR1 SNHLY and CDR2 FYNNEI. The CDR3 extends over 17 amino acids. V lost 2 bases and J 6 bases, leaving 17 bases between the germline ends. In DNA, the CDR3 is TGTGCCAGCAGTGAAAGGATACGAGGGTCGCTTAATTCACCCCTCCACTTT. This sequence encodes CASSERIRGSLNSPLHF.

The chain links TRBV6-5 to TRBJ1-6; D is ambiguous. V dropped 0 bases and J dropped 10 bases, with 16 bases sitting between them. The CDR3 is made up of 16 amino acids. Germline values: CDR1 MNHEY, CDR2 SVGAGI. The CDR3 bases are TGTGCCAGCAGTTACTCGTCCCTTTTCGCGTTCTCACCCCTCCACTTT. Its protein product is CASSYSSLFAFSPLHF.

This chain uses TRBV29-1 with TRBJ1-1; the D gene is possibly TRBD1 (6 bases). Germline lookup yields CDR1 SQVTM and CDR2 ANQGSEA. Trimming left V 5 bases short and J 7 bases short, with 11 bases between. The CDR3 length is 11 residues. DNA of the CDR3: TGCAGCGTTTCTCGACAGGATGAAGCTTTCTTT. This translates into CSVSRQDEAFF.

The chain recombines TRBV13 with TRBJ2-3, with 9 bases aligning to TRBD2. Unmatched junction bases numbered 4, after V lost 6 bases and J lost 0 bases. The CDR3 spans 15 residues. Germline CDR1 is PRHDT and CDR2 is FYEKMQ (reference sequence). Here the CDR3 reads CASSALAGSTDTQYF. In nucleotides, the CDR3 is TGTGCCAGCAGTGCCCTAGCGGGGAGCACAGATACGCAGTATTTT. The full variable domain, completed using reference TRBV13 and TRBJ2-3, is AAGVIQSPRHLIKEKRETATLKCYPIPRHDTVYWYQQGPGQDPQFLISFYEKMQSDKGSIPDRFSAQQFSDYHSELNMSSLELGDSALYFCASSALAGSTDTQYFGPGTRLTVL.

This chain links TRBV11-2 with TRBJ2-5; 8 bases agree with TRBD2. The CDR3 totals 16 residues. The germline V gene has CDR1 SGHAT and CDR2 FQNNGV. The J segment lost 3 bases and the V segment lost 0 bases, leaving 6 bases of the junction unmatched. CDR3 loop: CASSLDQAGGKETQYF. The CDR3 bases are TGTGCCAGCAGCTTAGATCAGGCGGGGGGTAAAGAGACCCAGTACTTC.

The gene calls are TRBV6-4 and TRBJ2-1; 15 bases align to TRBD2. The germline V gene has CDR1 MRHNA and CDR2 SNTAGT. Unmatched junction bases numbered 7, after V lost 6 bases and J lost 4 bases. The CDR3 contains 17 residues. The chain's CDR3 is CASSRTSGGANYNEQFF. Here the CDR3 DNA reads TGTGCCAGCAGCCGGACTAGCGGGGGGGCGAATTACAATGAGCAGTTCTTC.

The V gene is TRBV10-3, the J gene TRBJ1-5, with a weak D call TRBD1 (5 bases). Trimming left V 2 bases short and J 0 bases short, with 8 bases between. Germline V gene data show CDR1 as ENHRY and CDR2 as SYGVKD. CDR3 length: 15 residues. CDR3 region: CAISEAGVSNQPQHF. The DNA of the CDR3 is TGTGCCATCAGTGAGGCGGGGGTTAGCAATCAGCCCCAGCATTTT.